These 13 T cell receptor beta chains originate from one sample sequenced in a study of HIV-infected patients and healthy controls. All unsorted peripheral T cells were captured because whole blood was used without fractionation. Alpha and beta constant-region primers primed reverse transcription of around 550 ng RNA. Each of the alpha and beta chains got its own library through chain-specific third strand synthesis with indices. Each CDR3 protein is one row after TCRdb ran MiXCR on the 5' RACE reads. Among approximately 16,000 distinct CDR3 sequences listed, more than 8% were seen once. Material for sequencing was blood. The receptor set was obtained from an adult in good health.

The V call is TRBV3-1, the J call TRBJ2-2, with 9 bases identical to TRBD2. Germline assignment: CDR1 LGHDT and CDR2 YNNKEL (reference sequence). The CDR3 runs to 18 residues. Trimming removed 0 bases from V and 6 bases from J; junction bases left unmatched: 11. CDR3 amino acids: CASSQDRRLAGNSGELFF. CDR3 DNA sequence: TGTGCCAGCAGCCAAGATCGGCGGCTAGCGGGAAACTCCGGGGAGCTGTTTTTT. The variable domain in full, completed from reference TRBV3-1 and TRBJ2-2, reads DTAVSQTPKYLVTQMGNDKSIKCEQNLGHDTMYWYKQDSKKFLKIMFSYNNKELIINETVPNRFSPKSPDKAHLNLHINSLELGDSAVYFCASSQDRRLAGNSGELFFGEGSRLTVL.

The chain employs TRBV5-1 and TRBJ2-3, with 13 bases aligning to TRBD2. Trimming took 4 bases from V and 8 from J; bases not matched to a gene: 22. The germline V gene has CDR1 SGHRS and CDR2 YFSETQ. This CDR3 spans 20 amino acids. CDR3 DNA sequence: TGCGCCAGCAGCCTCGACCGACGGCGAGCAGGACTAGCGGGAGAGGGTACGCAGTATTTT. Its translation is CASSLDRRRAGLAGEGTQYF.

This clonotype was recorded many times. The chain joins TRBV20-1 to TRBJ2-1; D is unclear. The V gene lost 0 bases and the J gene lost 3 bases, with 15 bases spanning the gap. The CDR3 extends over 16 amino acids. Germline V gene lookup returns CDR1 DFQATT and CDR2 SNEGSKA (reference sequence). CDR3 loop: CSARELKGQIYNEQFF. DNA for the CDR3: TGCAGTGCTAGAGAGTTAAAGGGCCAGATCTACAATGAGCAGTTCTTC.

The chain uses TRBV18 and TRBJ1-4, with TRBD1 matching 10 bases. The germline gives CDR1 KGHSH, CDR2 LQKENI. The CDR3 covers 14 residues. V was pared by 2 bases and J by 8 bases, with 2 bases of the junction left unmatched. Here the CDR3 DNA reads TGTGCCAGCTCACCATCGACAGGGGGCGAAAAACTGTTTTTT. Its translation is CASSPSTGGEKLFF. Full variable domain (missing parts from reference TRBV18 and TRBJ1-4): NAGVMQNPRHLVRRRGQEARLRCSPMKGHSHVYWYRQLPEEGLKFMVYLQKENIIDESGMPKERFSAEFPKEGPSILRIQQVVRGDSAAYFCASSPSTGGEKLFFGSGTQLSVL.

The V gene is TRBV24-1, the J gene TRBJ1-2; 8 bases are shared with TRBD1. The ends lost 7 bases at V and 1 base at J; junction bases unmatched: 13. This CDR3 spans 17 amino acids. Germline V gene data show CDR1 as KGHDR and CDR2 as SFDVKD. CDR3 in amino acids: CATSSNQRTGINYGYTF. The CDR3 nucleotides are TGTGCCACCAGCTCGAATCAACGGACAGGGATTAACTATGGCTACACCTTC.

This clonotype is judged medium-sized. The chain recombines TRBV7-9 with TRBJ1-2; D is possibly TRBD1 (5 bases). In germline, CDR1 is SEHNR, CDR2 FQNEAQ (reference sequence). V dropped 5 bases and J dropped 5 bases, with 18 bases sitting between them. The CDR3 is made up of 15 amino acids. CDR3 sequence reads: CASSPNPGRDYGYTF. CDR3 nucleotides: TGTGCCAGCAGCCCTAATCCGGGACGGGATTATGGCTACACCTTC.

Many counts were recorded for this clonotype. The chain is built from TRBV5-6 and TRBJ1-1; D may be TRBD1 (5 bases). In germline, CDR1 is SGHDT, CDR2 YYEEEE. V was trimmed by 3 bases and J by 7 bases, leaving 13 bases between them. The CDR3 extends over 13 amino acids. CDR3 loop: CASSSRQHFEAFF. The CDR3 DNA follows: TGTGCCAGCAGCTCGCGACAGCACTTTGAAGCTTTCTTT.

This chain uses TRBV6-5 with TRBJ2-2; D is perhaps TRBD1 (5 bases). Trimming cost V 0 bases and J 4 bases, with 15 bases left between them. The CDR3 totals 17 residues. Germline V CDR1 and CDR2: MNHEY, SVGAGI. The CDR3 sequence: CASSYSNPGQGTGELFF. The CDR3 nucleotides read TGTGCCAGCAGTTACTCGAACCCCGGGCAGGGCACCGGGGAGCTGTTTTTT.

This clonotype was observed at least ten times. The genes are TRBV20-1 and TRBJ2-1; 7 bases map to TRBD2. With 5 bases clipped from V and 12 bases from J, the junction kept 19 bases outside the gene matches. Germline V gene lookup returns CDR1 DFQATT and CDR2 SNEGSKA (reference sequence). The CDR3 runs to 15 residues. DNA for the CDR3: TGCAGTGCTTATGTAGTGGCGGGAGTACGAGTTGTGCAGTTCTTC. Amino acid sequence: CSAYVVAGVRVVQFF.

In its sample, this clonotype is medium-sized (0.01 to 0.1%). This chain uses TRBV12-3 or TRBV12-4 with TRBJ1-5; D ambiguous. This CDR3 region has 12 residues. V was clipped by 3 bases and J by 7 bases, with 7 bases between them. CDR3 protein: CASSFGVQPQHF. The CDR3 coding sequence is TGTGCCAGCAGTTTCGGGGTCCAGCCCCAGCATTTT.

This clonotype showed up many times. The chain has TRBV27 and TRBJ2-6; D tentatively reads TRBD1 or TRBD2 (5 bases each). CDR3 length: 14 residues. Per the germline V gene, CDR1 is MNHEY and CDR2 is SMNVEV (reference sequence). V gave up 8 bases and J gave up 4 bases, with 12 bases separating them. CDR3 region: CASREGRGANVLTF. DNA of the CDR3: TGTGCCAGCCGAGAGGGGCGCGGGGCCAACGTCCTGACTTTC.

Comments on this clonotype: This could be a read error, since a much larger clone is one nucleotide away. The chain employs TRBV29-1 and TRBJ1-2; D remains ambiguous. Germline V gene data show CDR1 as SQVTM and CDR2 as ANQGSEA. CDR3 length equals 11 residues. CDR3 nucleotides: TGCAGCGCTGAAGATCACAGCCACTACACCTTC. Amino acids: CSAEDHSHYTF.

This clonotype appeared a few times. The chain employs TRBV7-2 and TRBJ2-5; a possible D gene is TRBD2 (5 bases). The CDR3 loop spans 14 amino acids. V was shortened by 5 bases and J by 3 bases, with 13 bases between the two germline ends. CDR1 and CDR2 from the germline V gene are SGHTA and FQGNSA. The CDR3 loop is CASSLNRAEETQYF. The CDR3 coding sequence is TGTGCCAGCAGCCTGAACAGAGCGGAAGAGACCCAGTACTTC.